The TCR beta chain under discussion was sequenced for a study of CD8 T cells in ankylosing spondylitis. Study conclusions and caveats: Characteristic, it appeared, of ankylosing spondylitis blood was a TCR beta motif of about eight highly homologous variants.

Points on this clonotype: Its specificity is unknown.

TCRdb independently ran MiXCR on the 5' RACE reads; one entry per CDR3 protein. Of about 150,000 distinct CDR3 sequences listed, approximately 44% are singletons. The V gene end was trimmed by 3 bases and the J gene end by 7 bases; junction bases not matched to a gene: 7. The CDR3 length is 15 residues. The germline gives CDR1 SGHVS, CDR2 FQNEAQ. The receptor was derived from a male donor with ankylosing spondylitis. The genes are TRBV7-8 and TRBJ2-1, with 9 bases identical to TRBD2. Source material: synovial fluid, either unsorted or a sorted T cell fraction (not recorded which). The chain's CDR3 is CASSLAGGPVNEQFF. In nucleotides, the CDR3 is TGTGCCAGCAGCTTGGCGGGAGGGCCGGTAAATGAGCAGTTCTTC.